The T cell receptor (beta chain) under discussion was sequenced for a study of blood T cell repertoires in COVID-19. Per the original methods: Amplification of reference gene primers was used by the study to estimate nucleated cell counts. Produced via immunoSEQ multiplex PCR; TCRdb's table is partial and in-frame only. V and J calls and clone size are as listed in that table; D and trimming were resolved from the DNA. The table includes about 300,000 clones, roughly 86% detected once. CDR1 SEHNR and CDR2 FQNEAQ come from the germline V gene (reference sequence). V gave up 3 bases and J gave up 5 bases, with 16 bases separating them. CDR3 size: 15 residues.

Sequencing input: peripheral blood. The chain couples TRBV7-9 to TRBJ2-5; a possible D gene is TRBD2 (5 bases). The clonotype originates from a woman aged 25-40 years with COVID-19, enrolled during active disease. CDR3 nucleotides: TGTGCCAGCAGCTTTGGACTTCTAACGGGTGAGACCCAGTACTTC. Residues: CASSFGLLTGETQYF.